This T cell receptor beta chain was sequenced during a study of regulatory T cells in long-lasting Graves disease. Study-wide findings and caveats: Under persistent disease, TRBV28, TRBJ1-2 and TRBJ2-5 were used preferentially.

The time point was: newly diagnosed GD, antithyroid drugs for less than 3 months. Generation of the TCR library employed RNA extracted from PBMCs. This clonotype was picked up many times. As yet, its antigen is unknown. In building TCR beta libraries, iRepertoire HTBI primers were used together with Arm-PCR of CDR3 regions. TCRdb reprocessed the multiplex PCR reads via MiXCR and lists one record per CDR3 protein. Among hundreds of thousands of distinct CDR3 sequences listed, approximately 12% were seen once. Germline values: CDR1 GTSNPN, CDR2 SVGIG (reference sequence). Trimming removed 0 bases from V and 1 base from J, with 4 bases in between. The CDR3 loop spans 13 amino acids. This sample was shared with a second study, whose subject was T cells in Graves' hyperthyroidism and ophthalmopathy.

The receptor was derived from a man aged 30-40 years with Graves disease. The V call is TRBV30, the J call TRBJ1-5; the D is unclear. Sequenced material: peripheral blood mononuclear cells (PBMCs), taken at new diagnosis, from a patient treated with antithyroid drugs. The CDR3 spells CAWSVKSNQPQHF. Here the CDR3 DNA reads TGTGCCTGGAGTGTAAAGAGCAATCAGCCCCAGCATTTT.